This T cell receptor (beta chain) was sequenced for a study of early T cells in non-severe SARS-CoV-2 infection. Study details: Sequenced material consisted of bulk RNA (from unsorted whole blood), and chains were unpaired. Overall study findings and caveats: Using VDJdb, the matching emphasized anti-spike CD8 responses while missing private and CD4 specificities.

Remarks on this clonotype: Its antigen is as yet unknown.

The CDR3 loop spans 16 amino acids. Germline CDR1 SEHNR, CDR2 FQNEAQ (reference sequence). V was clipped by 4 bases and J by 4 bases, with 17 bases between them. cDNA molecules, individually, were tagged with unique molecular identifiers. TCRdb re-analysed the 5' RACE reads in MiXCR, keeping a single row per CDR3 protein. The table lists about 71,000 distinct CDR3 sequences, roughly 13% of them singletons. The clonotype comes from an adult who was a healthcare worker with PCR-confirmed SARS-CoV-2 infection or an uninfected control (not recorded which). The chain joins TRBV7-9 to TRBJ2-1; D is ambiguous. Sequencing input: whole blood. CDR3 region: CASSSWSWDTYNEQFF. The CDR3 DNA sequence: TGTGCCAGCAGCTCCTGGTCGTGGGATACGTACAATGAGCAGTTCTTC.